Listed below are T cell receptor beta chains from one sample, sequenced in a study of blood T cell repertoires in COVID-19. TCRdb keeps only in-frame clones here, not all; method: immunoSEQ multiplex PCR. This table has about 120,000 clones, 88% appearing once. The material sequenced was peripheral blood. The receptors shown here come from a human donor in a cohort sampled during active COVID-19. CDR3s include the opening cysteine and the closing phenylalanine or tryptophan. D genes are given only for firm matches. Some rows mark clone size as missing; the rest say once, few, many or name a class of expanded clone.

J gene,V gene,D gene,clone size,CDR3 DNA,CDR3 protein
TRBJ1-5,TRBV3-1/TRBV3-2,.,.,TGTGCCAGCAGCCAAGGGCCAGGAATGCTCGGTCAGCCCCAGCATTTT,CASSQGPGMLGQPQHF
TRBJ2-7,TRBV7-9,.,.,TGTGCCAGCAGCCGGGGGGCCGGGGAGCAGTACTTC,CASSRGAGEQYF
TRBJ2-7,TRBV3-1/TRBV3-2,.,.,TGTGCCAGCAGCCAAGGAAACCCGCAGGGCACAAACTTC,CASSQGNPQGTNF
TRBJ2-7,TRBV11-2,.,.,TGTGCCAGCAGCTTAGAGTCCGGCTACGAGCAGTACTTC,CASSLESGYEQYF
TRBJ2-7,TRBV28,TRBD1,once,TGTGCCAGCAGTTTACGTACGGGACAGGTATCCGAGCAGTACTTC,CASSLRTGQVSEQYF
TRBJ2-1,TRBV6-5,.,.,TGTGCCAGCAGCCTCGCGCCCAGGGGTAGCAATGAGCAGTTCTTC,CASSLAPRGSNEQFF
TRBJ1-2,TRBV28,TRBD1,.,TGTGCCAGCAGCATGGGACAGGGGAGCTATGGCTACACCTTC,CASSMGQGSYGYTF
TRBJ2-7,TRBV4-1,TRBD1,.,TGCGCCAGCAGCCAAGCGGACGGACAGGATCTAAACGAGCAGTACTTC,CASSQADGQDLNEQYF
TRBJ1-4,TRBV11-2,.,once,TGTGCCAGCAGCTCTCTAGGAAGGGACACGGGGGGAAAACTGTTTTTT,CASSSLGRDTGGKLFF
TRBJ2-3,TRBV7-6,.,once,TGTGCCAGCAGTTCGGCTCAGGGTTCAGATACGCAGTATTTT,CASSSAQGSDTQYF
TRBJ2-1,TRBV10-3,TRBD2,.,TGTGCCATCAGAGAGGGTTTAGGTAGCGGGAGCAATGAGCAGTTCTTC,CAIREGLGSGSNEQFF
TRBJ2-5,TRBV6-6,.,once,TGTGCCAGCAGCGGAGCGCAAGGAGAGACCCAGTACTTC,CASSGAQGETQYF
TRBJ2-4,TRBV28,.,.,TGTGCCAGCAGTTACAGGAATCTAGCCAAAAACATTCAGTACTTC,CASSYRNLAKNIQYF
TRBJ1-2,TRBV5-6,.,.,TGTGCCAGCAGCTTCCCCGGCGGGGTCTATGGCTACACCTTC,CASSFPGGVYGYTF
TRBJ2-2,TRBV7-8,.,once,TGTGCCAGCAGCTTAGGGCTTTCCACCGGGGAGCTGTTTTTT,CASSLGLSTGELFF
TRBJ1-2,TRBV5-1,TRBD1,.,TGCGCCAGCAGCTTGTCAGGGGGTAACTATGGCTACACCTTC,CASSLSGGNYGYTF